This TCR beta chain comes out of a study of T cell responses to AZD1222 COVID-19 vaccine. V was cut by 3 bases and J by 9 bases, with 12 bases left in between. CDR3 length: 13 amino acids. CDR1 and CDR2 from the germline V gene are LNHDA and SQIVND (reference sequence). TCRdb keeps only in-frame clones here, not all; method: immunoSEQ multiplex PCR. This table has around 140,000 clones, about 93% appearing once. The rearrangement joins TRBV19 to TRBJ2-1; D is undetermined. This receptor was identified in an adult in good health. Sample: peripheral blood, taken on day 0 of AZD1222 vaccination. The CDR3 sequence is CASSMLVFGEQFF. The CDR3 bases are TGTGCCAGTAGTATGCTCGTTTTTGGTGAGCAGTTCTTC.